What follows are 22 T cell receptor beta chains derived from one specimen sequenced in a study of blood T cell repertoires in COVID-19. Some clones are missing from TCRdb's copy, which holds only in-frame ones; the method was immunoSEQ multiplex PCR. The top ten clones hold around 2.8% of a sample with roughly 340,000 clones, around 92% of them seen once. Sequenced material: peripheral blood. Receptors were obtained from a woman aged 30 to 39 with COVID-19, enrolled during active disease.

The CDR3 nucleotides read TGTGCCAGCAGCCAAGGTGGGCCAGGGGCTAATCAGCCCCAGCATTTT. Its translation is CASSQGGPGANQPQHF. J is TRBJ1-5 and V is TRBV4-2; perhaps TRBD1 as D (6 bases). The ends were cut back, 1 base at V and 4 bases at J, with 14 bases in the middle. The CDR3 contains 16 residues. Germline CDR1 is LGHNA and CDR2 is YNFKEQ.

The J gene is TRBJ1-5, the V gene TRBV6-5; D not resolved. The V end lost 7 bases, the J end lost 4 bases, and 11 bases lay between the germline ends. Per the germline V gene, CDR1 is MNHEY and CDR2 is SVGAGI. The CDR3 extends over 13 amino acids. The chain's CDR3 is CASKREQNQPQHF. CDR3 DNA: TGTGCCAGCAAACGGGAGCAGAATCAGCCCCAGCATTTT.

The chain recombines TRBV2 with TRBJ2-7, with 10 bases identical to TRBD1. The V segment lost 5 bases and the J segment 5 bases; nucleotides outside the gene matches: 12. The V gene's germline CDR1 is SNHLY and CDR2 FYNNEI. This CDR3 has 16 residues. The CDR3 region is CASSLGTGASVHEQYF. The CDR3 region has the DNA TGTGCCAGCAGTCTTGGGACAGGGGCTAGTGTCCACGAGCAGTACTTC.

The rearrangement uses TRBV19 and TRBJ1-2; D is ambiguous. Deletions cut 3 bases from V and 2 bases from J, with 13 bases between. CDR3 size: 15 residues. The germline V gene has CDR1 LNHDA and CDR2 SQIVND (reference sequence). CDR3 coding DNA: TGTGCCAGTAGTATGGGCCCACCCGACAACTATGGCTACACCTTC. Translating gives CASSMGPPDNYGYTF.

V gene TRBV7-9 combines with J gene TRBJ1-4, with 9 bases matching TRBD1. CDR1 SEHNR and CDR2 FQNEAQ come from the germline V gene (reference sequence). V trimming: 5 bases; J trimming: 3 bases; junction bases outside the gene matches: 7. The CDR3 extends over 16 amino acids. The CDR3: CASSTDRGAANEKLFF. CDR3 coding DNA: TGTGCCAGCAGCACGGACAGGGGAGCGGCTAATGAAAAACTGTTTTTT.

J is TRBJ2-3 and V is TRBV7-9; TRBD1 is a possible D gene (5 bases). Trimming pared 3 bases from V and 0 bases from J, leaving 16 bases between. The CDR3 consists of 17 residues. Germline assignment: CDR1 SEHNR and CDR2 FQNEAQ (reference sequence). CDR3 in DNA: TGTGCCAGCAGCTTTCTTTTGGCCAGGGCTAGCACAGATACGCAGTATTTT. Encoded protein: CASSFLLARASTDTQYF.

The rearrangement links TRBV6-2 or TRBV6-3 to TRBJ2-3; TRBD2 agrees at 9 bases. Unmatched junction bases numbered 3, after V lost 5 bases and J lost 3 bases. Germline lookup yields CDR1 MNHEY and CDR2 SVGEGT. The CDR3 sequence is 14 residues long. The CDR3 is CASSTAGGTDTQYF. As DNA, the CDR3 is TGTGCCAGCAGTACCGCGGGAGGGACAGATACGCAGTATTTT.

The genes are TRBV6-5 and TRBJ1-4; no clear D gene. Trimming removed 0 bases at V and 8 bases at J, with 13 bases between. The CDR3 consists of 15 residues. Germline V gene data show CDR1 as MNHEY and CDR2 as SVGAGI. This CDR3 reads CASSYSRAMREKLFF. CDR3 nucleotide sequence: TGTGCCAGCAGTTACTCGAGGGCGATGAGGGAAAAACTGTTTTTT.

J is TRBJ1-1 and V is TRBV2; the match to TRBD1 covers 9 bases. The CDR3 sequence is 13 residues long. V shed 7 bases and J 1 base; nucleotides not matched to a gene: 1. Germline V CDR1 and CDR2: SNHLY, FYNNEI. CDR3 sequence (DNA): TGTGCCAGCAAGGGACAGGGGAACACTGAAGCTTTCTTT. Amino acids: CASKGQGNTEAFF.

Turning to this clone: A read error may produce the germline difference seen at one junction end. The chain combines TRBV6-2 or TRBV6-3 with TRBJ2-2, with TRBD1 matching 9 bases. Looked up from germline, CDR1 is MNHEY and CDR2 is SVGEGT. CDR3 length equals 19 residues. The CDR3 nucleotides read TGTGCCAGCACTTACAACCGGGACAGGGACCCCAGTGGCACCGGGGAGCTGTTTTTT. This translates into CASTYNRDRDPSGTGELFF.

V usage is TRBV28 and J usage is TRBJ1-1; TRBD1 is a possible D gene (6 bases). The CDR3 is 13 amino acids. Trimming pared 3 bases from V and 5 bases from J, leaving 10 bases between. The V gene's germline CDR1 is MDHEN and CDR2 SYDVKM. This CDR3 reads CASSFGGQTEAFF. In DNA, the CDR3 is TGTGCCAGCAGTTTCGGGGGGCAGACTGAAGCTTTCTTT.

The chain employs TRBV4-1 and TRBJ2-5; 9 nucleotides align to TRBD2. J gave up 2 bases and V 2 bases, and 3 bases lay outside the gene matches. The length of the CDR3 is 15 residues. CDR1 is MGHRA and CDR2 is YSYEKL in the germline V gene. CDR3 region: CASSQRTSVQETQYF. In DNA, the CDR3 is TGCGCCAGCAGCCAACGGACTAGCGTTCAAGAGACCCAGTACTTC.

This clone came up once. J is TRBJ2-5 and V is TRBV7-9, with TRBD1 matching 8 bases. The CDR3 has 17 amino acids. J was trimmed by 0 bases and V by 0 bases; bases with no gene match: 6. The germline V gene has CDR1 SEHNR and CDR2 FQNEAQ (reference sequence). Here the CDR3 reads CASSLALDRGNQETQYF. As DNA, the CDR3 is TGTGCCAGCAGCTTAGCGCTTGACAGGGGTAACCAAGAGACCCAGTACTTC. Looking up the rest from reference TRBV7-9 and TRBJ2-5 gives the full variable domain: DTGVSQNPRHKITKRGQNVTFRCDPISEHNRLYWYRQTLGQGPEFLTYFQNEAQLEKSRLLSDRFSAERPKGSFSTLEIQRTEQGDSAMYLCASSLALDRGNQETQYFGPGTRLLVL.

The chain's CDR3 is CASSLGGGAPDTQYF. The CDR3, as DNA: TGTGCCAGCAGTTTGGGCGGGGGGGCTCCCGATACGCAGTATTTT. This chain connects TRBV27 to TRBJ2-3, with TRBD2 matching over 9 bases. The CDR3 spans 15 residues. CDR1 and CDR2 (germline): MNHEY, SMNVEV (reference sequence). V was pared by 3 bases and J by 6 bases, with 7 bases of the junction left unmatched.

The V and J genes are TRBV6-5 and TRBJ1-2; TRBD1 matches 7 bases. In germline, CDR1 is MNHEY, CDR2 SVGAGI. With 0 bases clipped from V and 3 bases from J, the junction kept 7 bases outside the gene matches. This CDR3 region has 16 residues. CDR3 region: CASSYSSGTGDYGYTF. Written as DNA, the CDR3 is TGTGCCAGCAGTTACTCGTCAGGTACAGGGGACTATGGCTACACCTTC.

The sample holds a few counts of this clone. The J gene is TRBJ1-5, the V gene TRBV19; D might be TRBD1 (5 bases). The CDR3 runs 13 residues. Deletions cut 5 bases from V and 5 bases from J, with 10 bases between. The V gene's germline CDR1 is LNHDA and CDR2 SQIVND (reference sequence). CDR3 sequence: CASSVREDQPQHF. CDR3 DNA sequence: TGTGCCAGTAGTGTCAGGGAGGATCAGCCCCAGCATTTT.

This clone was counted once. The chain joins TRBV5-6 to TRBJ2-1, with 9 nucleotides matching TRBD2. The CDR3 runs to 15 residues. Germline V gene lookup returns CDR1 SGHDT and CDR2 YYEEEE. Trimming took 7 bases from V and 6 from J; bases not matched to a gene: 11. The CDR3 DNA sequence: TGTGCCAGCGAGCTCGGGCTAGCGGGACCCAATGAGCAGTTCTTC. Encoded protein: CASELGLAGPNEQFF.

This clone was recorded a few times. The V call is TRBV5-1, the J call TRBJ1-1; 8 nucleotides line up with TRBD1. J gave up 3 bases and V 1 base, and 2 bases lay outside the gene matches. Germline V gene lookup returns CDR1 SGHRS and CDR2 YFSETQ. This CDR3 spans 14 amino acids. The CDR3 nucleotides are TGCGCCAGCAGCTTGCTGACAGGGGACACTGAAGCTTTCTTT. This codes for CASSLLTGDTEAFF.

The gene calls are TRBV5-6 and TRBJ1-5; 8 nucleotides line up with TRBD1. The V gene's germline CDR1 is SGHDT and CDR2 YYEEEE. The CDR3 runs 16 residues. Losses at the gene ends were 4 bases for V and 0 bases for J; bases not matched to a gene: 6. CDR3 residues: CASSATGGYSNQPQHF. CDR3 coding DNA: TGTGCCAGCAGCGCCACAGGGGGATATAGCAATCAGCCCCAGCATTTT.

This chain connects TRBV11-3 to TRBJ1-3; no clear D gene. Trimming removed 5 bases from V and 3 bases from J, with 14 bases in between. Per germline, CDR1 SGHNT and CDR2 YENEEA. The CDR3 contains 15 residues. CDR3 sequence reads: CASSPVPGGGNTIYF. Here the CDR3 DNA reads TGTGCCAGCAGCCCCGTTCCAGGAGGTGGAAACACCATATATTTT.

This clone was seen a few times. The chain joins TRBV7-9 to TRBJ1-4; maybe TRBD1 (6 bases). Germline V lookup: CDR1 SEHNR, CDR2 FQNEAQ (reference sequence). Trimming shortened V by 1 base and J by 5 bases, and 17 bases separated the two germline ends. The CDR3 is 17 residues long. The CDR3 here is CASSLVRSQGRNEKLFF. The CDR3 region has the DNA TGTGCCAGCAGCTTAGTTCGGTCACAGGGAAGAAATGAAAAACTGTTTTTT. Complete variable domain (other parts from reference TRBV7-9 and TRBJ1-4): DTGVSQNPRHKITKRGQNVTFRCDPISEHNRLYWYRQTLGQGPEFLTYFQNEAQLEKSRLLSDRFSAERPKGSFSTLEIQRTEQGDSAMYLCASSLVRSQGRNEKLFFGSGTQLSVL.

The chain is built from TRBV5-1 and TRBJ2-3; 9 bases map to TRBD2. The CDR3 contains 17 residues. J lost 3 bases, V lost 4 bases, and 12 bases had no gene match. From germline, CDR1 is SGHRS and CDR2 YFSETQ. The DNA of the CDR3 is TGCGCCAGCAGCCCGACCGATGTAGCGGGAGATACAGATACGCAGTATTTT. This encodes CASSPTDVAGDTDTQYF.